This T cell receptor beta chain is drawn from a study of shared clonotypes between healthy human individuals. Study-level background: Per donor, CD8 memory used one plate, CD8 naive used two, CD4 memory used three and CD4 naive used three. Study-wide points: In the sorted subsets, rarefaction showed sequencing was incomplete despite large depth. Sharing across several donors was seen in 4% to 6.5% of naive CD4 clonotypes.

Method: immunoSEQ multiplex PCR; TCRdb's copy keeps in-frame clones and lacks some. The table has about 1.5 million clones, around 98% seen once; the top ten hold approximately 0.45%. Both subsets, CD45RA+ naive and CD45RA-negative memory, were split from the CD4+ cells. To note about this clone: Its cognate antigen is unknown.

This CDR3 is built from 17 residues. Germline loops: CDR1 SGDLS, CDR2 YYNGEE. Trimming shortened V by 3 bases and J by 7 bases, and 25 bases separated the two germline ends. The rearrangement joins TRBV9 to TRBJ1-2; perhaps TRBD1 as D (6 bases). The sample was naive CD4+ T cells sorted from blood. Subset reported: CD45RA+ positively selected. The receptor comes from a man aged 25 to 40 in good health. CDR3 bases: TGTGCCAGCAGCGCGGGACCCGCAGGGGTCCTGTCGGGTGGCTACACCTTC. Translation gives CASSAGPAGVLSGGYTF. Combining the CDR3 with reference TRBV9 and TRBJ1-2 gives the whole variable domain DSGVTQTPKHLITATGQRVTLRCSPRSGDLSVYWYQQSLDQGLQFLIQYYNGEERAKGNILERFSAQQFPDLHSELNLSSLELGDSALYFCASSAGPAGVLSGGYTFGSGTRLTVV.